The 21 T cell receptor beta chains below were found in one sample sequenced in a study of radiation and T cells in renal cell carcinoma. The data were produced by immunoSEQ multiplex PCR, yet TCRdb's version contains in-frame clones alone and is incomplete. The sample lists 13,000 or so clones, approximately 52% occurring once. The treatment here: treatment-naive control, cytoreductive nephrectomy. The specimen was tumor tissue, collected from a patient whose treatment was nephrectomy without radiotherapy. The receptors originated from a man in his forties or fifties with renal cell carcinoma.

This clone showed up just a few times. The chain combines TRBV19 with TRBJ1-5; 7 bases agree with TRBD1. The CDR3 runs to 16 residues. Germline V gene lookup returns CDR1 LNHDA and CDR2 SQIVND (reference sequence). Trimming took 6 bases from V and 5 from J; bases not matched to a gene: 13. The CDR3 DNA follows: TGTGCCAGTAGCCCACCCTTGGGGGACAGCCATCAGCCCCAGCATTTT. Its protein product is CASSPPLGDSHQPQHF.

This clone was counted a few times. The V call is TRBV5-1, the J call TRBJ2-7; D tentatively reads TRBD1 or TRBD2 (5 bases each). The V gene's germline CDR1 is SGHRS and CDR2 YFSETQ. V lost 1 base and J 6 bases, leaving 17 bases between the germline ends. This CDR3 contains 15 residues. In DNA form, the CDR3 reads TGCGCCAGCAGCTTGATGTCAGGGAGCCCTAGCGAGCAGTACTTC. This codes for CASSLMSGSPSEQYF.

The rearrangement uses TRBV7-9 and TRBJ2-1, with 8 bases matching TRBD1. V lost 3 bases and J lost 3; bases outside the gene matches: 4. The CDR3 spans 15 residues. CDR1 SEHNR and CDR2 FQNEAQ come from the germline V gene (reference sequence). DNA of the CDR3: TGTGCCAGCAGCTTCCCAGGGGGCCGCTACAATGAGCAGTTCTTC. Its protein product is CASSFPGGRYNEQFF.

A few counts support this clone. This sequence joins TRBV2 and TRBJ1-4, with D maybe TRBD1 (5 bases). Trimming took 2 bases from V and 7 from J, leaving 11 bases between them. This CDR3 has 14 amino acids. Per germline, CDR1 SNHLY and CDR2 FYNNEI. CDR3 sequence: CASSERRGGEKLFF. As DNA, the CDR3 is TGTGCCAGCAGTGAAAGACGGGGGGGTGAAAAACTGTTTTTT.

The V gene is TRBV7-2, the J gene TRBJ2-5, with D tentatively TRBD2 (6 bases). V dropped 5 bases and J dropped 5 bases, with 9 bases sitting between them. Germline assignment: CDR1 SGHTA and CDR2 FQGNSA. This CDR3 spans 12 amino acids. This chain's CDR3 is CASSRRGETQYF. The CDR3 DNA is TGTGCCAGCAGCCGACGGGGGGAGACCCAGTACTTC.

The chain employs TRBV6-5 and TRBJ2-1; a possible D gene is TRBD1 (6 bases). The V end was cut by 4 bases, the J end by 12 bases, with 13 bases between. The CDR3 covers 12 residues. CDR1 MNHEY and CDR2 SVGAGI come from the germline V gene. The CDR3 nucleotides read TGTGCCAGCAGTTCCCAACAGGGTGTGCAGTTCTTC. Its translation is CASSSQQGVQFF.

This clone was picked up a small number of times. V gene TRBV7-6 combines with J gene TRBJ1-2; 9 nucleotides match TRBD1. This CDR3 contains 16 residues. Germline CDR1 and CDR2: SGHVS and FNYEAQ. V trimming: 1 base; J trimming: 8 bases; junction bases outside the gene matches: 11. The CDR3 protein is CASSLVAGTGTDGYTF. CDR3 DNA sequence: TGTGCCAGCAGCTTAGTGGCGGGGACAGGGACTGACGGCTACACCTTC.

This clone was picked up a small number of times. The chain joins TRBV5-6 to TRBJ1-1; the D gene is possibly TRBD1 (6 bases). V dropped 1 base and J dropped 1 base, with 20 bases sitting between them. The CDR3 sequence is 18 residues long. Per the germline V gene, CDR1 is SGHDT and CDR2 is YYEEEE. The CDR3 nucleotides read TGTGCCAGCAGCTTGAGAAGGGTCGGGGGCAGCCGGAACACTGAAGCTTTCTTT. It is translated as CASSLRRVGGSRNTEAFF.

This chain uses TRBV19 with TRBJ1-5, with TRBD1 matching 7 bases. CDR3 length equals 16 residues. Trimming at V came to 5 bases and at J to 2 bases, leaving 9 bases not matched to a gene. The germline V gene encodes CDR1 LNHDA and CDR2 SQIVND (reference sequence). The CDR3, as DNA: TGTGCCAGTAGTCCCCAGGGGGGTGTCGGCAATCAGCCCCAGCATTTT. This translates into CASSPQGGVGNQPQHF.

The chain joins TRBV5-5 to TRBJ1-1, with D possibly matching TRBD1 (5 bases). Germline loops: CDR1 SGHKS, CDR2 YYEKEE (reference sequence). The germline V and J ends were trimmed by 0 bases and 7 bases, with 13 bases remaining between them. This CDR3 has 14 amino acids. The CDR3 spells CASSLVQGVGEAFF. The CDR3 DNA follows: TGTGCCAGCAGCTTGGTTCAGGGAGTAGGTGAAGCTTTCTTT.

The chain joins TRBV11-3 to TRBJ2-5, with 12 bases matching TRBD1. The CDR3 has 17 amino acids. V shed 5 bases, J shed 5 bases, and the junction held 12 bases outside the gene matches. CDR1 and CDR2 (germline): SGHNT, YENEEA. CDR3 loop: CASSPGQGATLGETQYF. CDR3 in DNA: TGTGCCAGCAGCCCGGGACAGGGGGCTACCCTCGGGGAGACCCAGTACTTC.

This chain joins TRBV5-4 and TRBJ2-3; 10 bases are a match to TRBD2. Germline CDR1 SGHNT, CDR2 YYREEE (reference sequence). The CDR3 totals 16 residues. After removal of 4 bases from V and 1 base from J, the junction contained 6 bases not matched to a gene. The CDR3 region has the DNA TGTGCCAGCAGCCGGACTCTAGCGGGGGGCACAGATACGCAGTATTTT. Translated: CASSRTLAGGTDTQYF.

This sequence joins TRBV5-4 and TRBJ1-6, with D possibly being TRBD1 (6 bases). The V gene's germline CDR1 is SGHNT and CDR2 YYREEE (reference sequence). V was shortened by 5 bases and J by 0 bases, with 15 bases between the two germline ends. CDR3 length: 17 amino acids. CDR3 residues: CASRSGTSSSYNSPLHF. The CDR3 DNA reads TGTGCCAGCAGGTCCGGGACATCTAGCTCCTATAATTCACCCCTCCACTTT.

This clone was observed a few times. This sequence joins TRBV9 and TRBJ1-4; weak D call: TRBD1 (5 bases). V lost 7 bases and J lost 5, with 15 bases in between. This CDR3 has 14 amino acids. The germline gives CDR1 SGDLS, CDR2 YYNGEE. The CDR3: CASSGQAGNEKLFF. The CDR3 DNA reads TGTGCCAGCTCAGGGCAAGCCGGGAATGAAAAACTGTTTTTT.

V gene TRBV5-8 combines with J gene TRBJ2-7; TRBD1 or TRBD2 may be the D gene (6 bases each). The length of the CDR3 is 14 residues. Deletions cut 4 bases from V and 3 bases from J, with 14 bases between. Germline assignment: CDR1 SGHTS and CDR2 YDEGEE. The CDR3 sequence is CASSRTTGIYEQYF. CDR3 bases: TGTGCCAGCAGCAGGACTACAGGGATCTACGAGCAGTACTTC.

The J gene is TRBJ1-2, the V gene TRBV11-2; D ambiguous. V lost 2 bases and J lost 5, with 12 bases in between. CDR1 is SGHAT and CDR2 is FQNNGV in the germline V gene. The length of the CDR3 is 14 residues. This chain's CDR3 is CASSLTGGFYGYTF. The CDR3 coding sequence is TGTGCCAGCAGCTTAACGGGCGGGTTTTATGGCTACACCTTC.

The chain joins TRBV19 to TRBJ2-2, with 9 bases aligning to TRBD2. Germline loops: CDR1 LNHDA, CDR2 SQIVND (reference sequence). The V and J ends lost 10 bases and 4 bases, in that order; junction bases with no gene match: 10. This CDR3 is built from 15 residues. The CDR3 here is CATRRGGAGTGELFF. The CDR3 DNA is TGTGCCACACGTCGCGGGGGGGCCGGCACCGGGGAGCTGTTTTTT.

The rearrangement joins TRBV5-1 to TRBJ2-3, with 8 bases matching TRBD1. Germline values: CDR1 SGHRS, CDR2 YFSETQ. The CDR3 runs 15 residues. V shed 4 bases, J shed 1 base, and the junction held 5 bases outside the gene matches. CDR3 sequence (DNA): TGCGCCAGCAGCCCGATGACAGGGGGCACAGATACGCAGTATTTT. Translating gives CASSPMTGGTDTQYF.

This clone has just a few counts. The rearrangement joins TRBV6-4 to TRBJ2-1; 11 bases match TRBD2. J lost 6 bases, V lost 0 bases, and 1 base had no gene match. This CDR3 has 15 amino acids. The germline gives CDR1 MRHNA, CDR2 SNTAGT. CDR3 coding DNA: TGTGCCAGCAGTGACTCTAGCGGGGGGGCCAATGAGCAGTTCTTC. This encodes CASSDSSGGANEQFF.

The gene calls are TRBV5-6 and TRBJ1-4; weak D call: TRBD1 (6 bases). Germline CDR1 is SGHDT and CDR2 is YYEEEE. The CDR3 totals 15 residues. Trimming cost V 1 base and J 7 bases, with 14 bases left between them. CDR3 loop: CASSLSGTPVEKLFF. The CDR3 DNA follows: TGTGCCAGCAGCTTGTCCGGGACACCAGTTGAAAAACTGTTTTTT.

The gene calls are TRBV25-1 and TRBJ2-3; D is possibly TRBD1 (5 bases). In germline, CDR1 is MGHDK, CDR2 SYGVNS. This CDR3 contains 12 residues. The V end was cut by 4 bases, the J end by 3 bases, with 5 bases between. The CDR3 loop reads CASSAGTDTQYF. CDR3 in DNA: TGTGCCAGCAGTGCAGGGACAGATACGCAGTATTTT.